Below are 17 T cell receptor beta chains sequenced from a single sample in a study of regulatory T cells in long-lasting Graves disease. Researchers made TCR beta libraries by using iRepertoire HTBI primers and running Arm-PCR on CDR3 regions. TCRdb passed the multiplex PCR reads through MiXCR, listing each CDR3 protein once. The sample consists of 350,000 to 500,000 distinct CDR3 sequences, 14% of them appearing once. Sample time point: newly diagnosed GD, antithyroid drugs for less than 3 months. Generation of the TCR library employed RNA extracted from PBMCs. The data also belong to a second study, concerning T cells in Graves' hyperthyroidism and ophthalmopathy.

Material: peripheral blood mononuclear cells (PBMCs), obtained at new diagnosis, from a patient treated with antithyroid drugs. The receptors derive from a woman aged 50 to 60 with Graves disease.

This clonotype came up a few times. The junction differs from germline at one of its ends, possibly a read error. The rearrangement links TRBV7-6 to TRBJ2-2, with D maybe TRBD2 (5 bases). Germline values: CDR1 SGHVS, CDR2 FNYEAQ. This CDR3 has 11 residues. The CDR3 loop is CASTITGELCF. The CDR3 nucleotides are TGTGCCAGCACCATTACCGGGGAGCTGTGTTTT. The whole variable domain, filled in from reference TRBV7-6 and TRBJ2-2, reads GAGVSQSPRYKVTKRGQDVALRCDPISGHVSLYWYRQALGQGPEFLTYFNYEAQQDKSGLPNDRFSAERPEGSISTLTIQRTEQRDSAMYRCASTITGELCFGEGSRLTVL.

This clonotype was observed at least ten times. This chain links TRBV11-2 with TRBJ2-3; D assignment may be TRBD1 or TRBD2 (6 bases each). CDR3 length: 18 residues. The germline V gene has CDR1 SGHAT and CDR2 FQNNGV. V was pared by 4 bases and J by 3 bases, with 23 bases between. This chain's CDR3 is CASSSHSPGVGGTDTQYF. DNA of the CDR3: TGTGCCAGCAGCTCACACAGCCCTGGGGTAGGGGGGACAGATACGCAGTATTTT. The complete variable domain, with remaining parts taken from reference TRBV11-2 and TRBJ2-3, reads EAGVAQSPRYKIIEKRQSVAFWCNPISGHATLYWYQQILGQGPKLLIQFQNNGVVDDSQLPKDRFSAERLKGVDSTLKIQPAKLEDSAVYLCASSSHSPGVGGTDTQYFGPGTRLTVL.

V and J are TRBV11-2 and TRBJ2-2; the match to TRBD1 covers 7 bases. The CDR3 length is 16 residues. V lost 5 bases and J lost 2; bases outside the gene matches: 8. The germline V gene has CDR1 SGHAT and CDR2 FQNNGV. The CDR3 is CASSLRTGVNTGELFF. The DNA for the CDR3 is TGTGCCAGCAGCCTTCGAACAGGGGTCAACACCGGGGAGCTGTTTTTT.

Many counts were recorded for this clonotype. The chain joins TRBV20-1 to TRBJ2-2; 7 positions match TRBD2. Germline V CDR1 and CDR2: DFQATT, SNEGSKA (reference sequence). J was trimmed by 4 bases and V by 0 bases; bases with no gene match: 5. This CDR3 region has 15 residues. CDR3: CSARESGAFTGELFF. The CDR3, as DNA: TGCAGTGCTAGAGAAAGCGGGGCTTTCACCGGGGAGCTGTTTTTT.

This clonotype was seen a handful of times. This chain joins TRBV9 and TRBJ1-2, with a tentative D call TRBD1 (5 bases). This CDR3 has 13 residues. Between the trimmed V and J ends, which lost 2 bases and 5 bases, there was a span of 10 bases. CDR1 is SGDLS, CDR2 YYNGEE, per germline. CDR3 nucleotide sequence: TGTGCCAGCAGCGTCCGGGACTTGTATGGCTACACCTTC. It translates to CASSVRDLYGYTF.

This clonotype was observed a few times. This chain connects TRBV7-2 to TRBJ2-2, with unresolved D. The CDR3 is 16 amino acids. Germline V gene sequence: CDR1 SGHTA, CDR2 FQGNSA. V shed 3 bases and J shed 2 bases, with 13 bases lying between them. CDR3: CASSLTAVTNTGELFF. The CDR3 nucleotides read TGTGCCAGCAGCTTGACGGCGGTGACAAACACCGGGGAGCTGTTTTTT.

V usage is TRBV7-9 and J usage is TRBJ2-7; D may be TRBD2 (6 bases). The CDR3 is 15 residues long. Germline CDR1 reads SEHNR; CDR2 reads FQNEAQ (reference sequence). Deletions cut 5 bases from V and 0 bases from J, with 14 bases between. Written as DNA, the CDR3 is TGTGCCAGCAGCCCCCCCCAAGCGGGCTCCTACGAGCAGTACTTC. It translates to CASSPPQAGSYEQYF.

This clonotype was observed a handful of times. V is TRBV6-1 and J is TRBJ2-1; 8 bases are a match to TRBD1. The CDR3 runs 17 residues. The V gene end was trimmed by 3 bases and the J gene end by 4 bases; junction bases not matched to a gene: 11. Germline V CDR1 and CDR2: MNHNS, SASEGT. The CDR3 nucleotides are TGTGCCAGCAGTGACCCCCTTTCGCAGGGGGCTTACAATGAGCAGTTCTTC. This encodes CASSDPLSQGAYNEQFF.

In the case of this clonotype: The germline gene is not matched at one end of the junction; a read error may be the cause. The rearrangement links TRBV20-1 to TRBJ1-4; TRBD1 matches 8 bases. CDR1 and CDR2 from the germline V gene are DFQATT and SNEGSKA (reference sequence). This CDR3 region has 16 residues. In DNA form, the CDR3 reads TGCAGTGTTAGAGATCCGACAGGGGATACTAATGAAAAACTGTTTTTT. Translation: CSVRDPTGDTNEKLFF.

The genes are TRBV18 and TRBJ2-7, with 8 bases that match TRBD1. The CDR3 extends over 16 amino acids. The germline V gene has CDR1 KGHSH and CDR2 LQKENI. V shed 5 bases and J 5 bases; nucleotides not matched to a gene: 14. The CDR3 nucleotides are TGTGCCAGCTCATCCGGGACAGGCCTTTATGGGAACGAGCAGTACTTC. Protein sequence: CASSSGTGLYGNEQYF.

In this sample, this clonotype turned up a few times. V usage is TRBV20-1 and J usage is TRBJ2-1; 11 bases map to TRBD2. The CDR3 extends over 18 amino acids. Germline loops: CDR1 DFQATT, CDR2 SNEGSKA (reference sequence). V shed 3 bases and J 0 bases; nucleotides not matched to a gene: 10. The CDR3 DNA reads TGCAGTGCTAGTGGGCTAGCGGGAGGTCTTGGCTCCTACAATGAGCAGTTCTTC. It specifies CSASGLAGGLGSYNEQFF.

This clonotype has at least ten counts. J is TRBJ1-1 and V is TRBV27, with 8 bases aligning to TRBD1. Per germline, CDR1 MNHEY and CDR2 SMNVEV (reference sequence). J was trimmed by 3 bases and V by 7 bases; bases with no gene match: 10. The CDR3 is 15 amino acids. CDR3 in DNA: TGTGCCAGCAAAAACTCAGGGGGCCTGGACACTGAAGCTTTCTTT. It yields the protein CASKNSGGLDTEAFF.

This clonotype was seen many times. The chain employs TRBV18 and TRBJ2-1; 7 bases align to TRBD2. Germline V gene data show CDR1 as KGHSH and CDR2 as LQKENI. This CDR3 spans 13 amino acids. V trimming: 1 base; J trimming: 15 bases; junction bases outside the gene matches: 9. For the CDR3, the DNA is TGTGCCAGCTCACCACGTGGCGGGAGCGAGGGGTTCTTC. It specifies CASSPRGGSEGFF.

This clonotype appeared many times. This rearrangement joins TRBV6-1 to TRBJ2-7; 9 nucleotides match TRBD1. Trimming cost V 4 bases and J 2 bases; bases outside gene matches: 6. Germline-derived CDR1 and CDR2 are MNHNS and SASEGT. CDR3 length equals 15 residues. CDR3 DNA: TGTGCCAGCAGTGTAGGCGGACAGGGGACCTACGAGCAGTACTTC. Translated, it gives CASSVGGQGTYEQYF.

The genes are TRBV14 and TRBJ2-7; D gene ambiguous. Germline loops: CDR1 SGHDN, CDR2 FVKESK. The CDR3 is 13 amino acids. V lost 4 bases to trimming and J lost 3 bases, with 10 bases between them. CDR3: CASSPALHYEQYF. Here the CDR3 DNA reads TGTGCCAGCAGCCCAGCCCTACACTACGAGCAGTACTTC.

This clonotype was seen more than once but under ten times. The chain uses TRBV25-1 and TRBJ1-4, with D possibly being TRBD1 (6 bases). V was shortened by 6 bases and J by 0 bases, with 14 bases between the two germline ends. CDR1 MGHDK and CDR2 SYGVNS come from the germline V gene. This CDR3 is 16 amino acids long. CDR3 sequence reads: CASRHLDRPTNEKLFF. CDR3 nucleotides: TGTGCCAGCAGGCATTTAGACAGGCCAACTAATGAAAAACTGTTTTTT. Looking up the rest from reference TRBV25-1 and TRBJ1-4 gives the full variable domain: EADIYQTPRYLVIGTGKKITLECSQTMGHDKMYWYQQDPGMELHLIHYSYGVNSTEKGDLSSESTVSRIRTEHFPLTLESARPSHTSQYLCASRHLDRPTNEKLFFGSGTQLSVL.

The genes are TRBV27 and TRBJ2-7; D call uncertain. This CDR3 is built from 15 residues. V lost 8 bases to trimming and J lost 0 bases, with 17 bases between them. Germline V CDR1 and CDR2: MNHEY, SMNVEV (reference sequence). Here the CDR3 DNA reads TGTGCCAGCTCCCTAGGGCAAACCAGCTCCTACGAGCAGTACTTC. Translation: CASSLGQTSSYEQYF.